Listed below are T cell receptor beta chains from one sample, sequenced in a study of CD8+CD57+ T cells in acquired aplastic anemia. TCRdb reprocessed the reads via MiXCR and lists one record per CDR3 protein. The sample lists 150,000 to 200,000 distinct CDR3 sequences, roughly 45% seen once, with under 1.2% in the top ten. Sequencing was carried out using sorted CD4+, CD8+, or CD8+CD57+ T cells (not recorded which) from PBMCs. The receptor set was obtained from a human donor in good health. Both conserved end residues are part of each CDR3. Fields, in order: CDR3 DNA, CDR3 protein, clone size, CDR3 length, D gene, J gene, V gene. D genes are given only for firm matches. Some rows have no size entry. The others give once, few or many, or a class for an expanded clone.

CDR3nt: TGCGCCAGCAAGCAAATACAGGGGGCGATTGGAAACACCATATATTTT
CDR3aa: CASKQIQGAIGNTIYF
abundance: NA
len: 16
d_gene: TRBD1
j_gene: TRBJ1-3
v_gene: TRBV4-1

CDR3nt: TGTGCCAGCAGCTTAGTCGCGTACACTGAAGCTTTCTTT
CDR3aa: CASSLVAYTEAFF
abundance: NA
len: 13
d_gene: NA
j_gene: TRBJ1-1
v_gene: TRBV7-3

CDR3nt: TGCAGCGTTGAAACGGCGGGGTCCGAGACAGATACGCAGTATTTT
CDR3aa: CSVETAGSETDTQYF
abundance: many
len: 15
d_gene: NA
j_gene: TRBJ2-3
v_gene: TRBV29-1

CDR3nt: TGCAGCGTCGTTGGGATCCAGGGGGACACTGAAGCTTTCTTT
CDR3aa: CSVVGIQGDTEAFF
abundance: NA
len: 14
d_gene: TRBD1
j_gene: TRBJ1-1
v_gene: TRBV29-1

CDR3nt: TGTGCCAGCAGCTTAGTCCACGAGCAGTACTTC
CDR3aa: CASSLVHEQYF
abundance: NA
len: 11
d_gene: NA
j_gene: TRBJ2-7
v_gene: TRBV7-2

CDR3nt: TGTGCCACCAGCAGGGTCCAAAATCAGCCCCAGCATTTT
CDR3aa: CATSRVQNQPQHF
abundance: NA
len: 13
d_gene: NA
j_gene: TRBJ1-5
v_gene: TRBV15

CDR3nt: TGTGCCAGTCAGGACCTCGCAGATACGCAGTATTTT
CDR3aa: CASQDLADTQYF
abundance: NA
len: 12
d_gene: NA
j_gene: TRBJ2-3
v_gene: TRBV19

CDR3nt: TGTGCCGGCAGCCTGGCTGGTCGGGGTCCCTACGAGCAGTACTTC
CDR3aa: CAGSLAGRGPYEQYF
abundance: NA
len: 15
d_gene: NA
j_gene: TRBJ2-7
v_gene: TRBV7-3

CDR3nt: TGTGCCAGCACTCAGGACAGGGGGCTTTACAATGAGCAGTTCTTC
CDR3aa: CASTQDRGLYNEQFF
abundance: NA
len: 15
d_gene: TRBD1
j_gene: TRBJ2-1
v_gene: TRBV2

CDR3nt: TGTGCCAGCAGTTACCGGCAGTTCTCTGAAAAACTGTTTTTT
CDR3aa: CASSYRQFSEKLFF
abundance: NA
len: 14
d_gene: NA
j_gene: TRBJ1-4
v_gene: TRBV6-5

CDR3nt: TGTGCCAGTAGTATCTCTCAGGTGTACCAGCCCCAGCATTTT
CDR3aa: CASSISQVYQPQHF
abundance: many
len: 14
d_gene: NA
j_gene: TRBJ1-5
v_gene: TRBV19

CDR3nt: TGTGCCATCAGCGGACAGGTGAACTATGGCTACACCTTC
CDR3aa: CAISGQVNYGYTF
abundance: many
len: 13
d_gene: TRBD1
j_gene: TRBJ1-2
v_gene: TRBV10-3

CDR3nt: TGTGCCATCAGTGGACTAGTTGGTACAGATACGCAGTATTTT
CDR3aa: CAISGLVGTDTQYF
abundance: NA
len: 14
d_gene: NA
j_gene: TRBJ2-3
v_gene: TRBV10-3

CDR3nt: TGTGCCAGCAGCTTAGGGTGGGGGGCGAGGGAGCAGTACTTC
CDR3aa: CASSLGWGAREQYF
abundance: NA
len: 14
d_gene: NA
j_gene: TRBJ2-7
v_gene: TRBV5-6

CDR3nt: TGTGCCAGCAGTACTAAACCAGGGGGTACGCAGTATTTT
CDR3aa: CASSTKPGGTQYF
abundance: NA
len: 13
d_gene: TRBD1
j_gene: TRBJ2-3
v_gene: TRBV12-3/TRBV12-4

CDR3nt: TGTGCCAGCAATCGGGGTTCTAACTATGGCTACACCTTC
CDR3aa: CASNRGSNYGYTF
abundance: NA
len: 13
d_gene: NA
j_gene: TRBJ1-2
v_gene: TRBV12-3/TRBV12-4

CDR3nt: TGTGCCATCAGTCCTGACCCTAACTATGGCTACACCTTC
CDR3aa: CAISPDPNYGYTF
abundance: NA
len: 13
d_gene: NA
j_gene: TRBJ1-2
v_gene: TRBV10-3

CDR3nt: TGTGCCAGCAGCCCCAATAGCAATCAGCCCCAGCATTTT
CDR3aa: CASSPNSNQPQHF
abundance: NA
len: 13
d_gene: NA
j_gene: TRBJ1-5
v_gene: TRBV7-2

CDR3nt: TGCAGTGCTAGAGCCGGGACAGCGAATTCACCCCTCCACTTT
CDR3aa: CSARAGTANSPLHF
abundance: many
len: 14
d_gene: TRBD1
j_gene: TRBJ1-6
v_gene: TRBV20-1

CDR3nt: TGTGCCAGCAGCGCTCTGACAGGGGCCGGGACAGATACGCAGTATTTT
CDR3aa: CASSALTGAGTDTQYF
abundance: NA
len: 16
d_gene: TRBD1
j_gene: TRBJ2-3
v_gene: TRBV9

CDR3nt: TGTGCCAGCAGTGTAGGGTCTTCCATCTATGGCTACACCTTC
CDR3aa: CASSVGSSIYGYTF
abundance: NA
len: 14
d_gene: NA
j_gene: TRBJ1-2
v_gene: TRBV6-1

CDR3nt: TGTGCCAGCAGCCAGGACAGGGTGGGGTCACCCCTCCACTTT
CDR3aa: CASSQDRVGSPLHF
abundance: many
len: 14
d_gene: TRBD1
j_gene: TRBJ1-6
v_gene: TRBV5-4

CDR3nt: TGTGCCAGCAGCTTAGTGGAAGGGGGCTTCGCCGGGGAGCTGTTTTTT
CDR3aa: CASSLVEGGFAGELFF
abundance: many
len: 16
d_gene: TRBD1
j_gene: TRBJ2-2
v_gene: TRBV11-2

CDR3nt: TGTGCCAGCAGCTTTTCACTACTAGCACCCTCCTACGAGCAGTACTTC
CDR3aa: CASSFSLLAPSYEQYF
abundance: many
len: 16
d_gene: NA
j_gene: TRBJ2-7
v_gene: TRBV7-3

CDR3nt: TGCAGCGTTGAAGATCTGCGGGGGATCACTGAAGCTTTCTTT
CDR3aa: CSVEDLRGITEAFF
abundance: NA
len: 14
d_gene: NA
j_gene: TRBJ1-1
v_gene: TRBV29-1

CDR3nt: TGTGCCAGCAGAGCGGGACAAGGGAATGCCTATAATTCACCCCTCCACTTT
CDR3aa: CASRAGQGNAYNSPLHF
abundance: NA
len: 17
d_gene: NA
j_gene: TRBJ1-6
v_gene: TRBV2

CDR3nt: TGCGCCAGCAGCCAGCCTATCGGACGGTCACCCTACGAGCAGTACTTC
CDR3aa: CASSQPIGRSPYEQYF
abundance: NA
len: 16
d_gene: NA
j_gene: TRBJ2-7
v_gene: TRBV4-1

CDR3nt: TGTGCCAGCAGCTCTCAGCCGTCTGGCACAGATACGCAGTATTTT
CDR3aa: CASSSQPSGTDTQYF
abundance: NA
len: 15
d_gene: NA
j_gene: TRBJ2-3
v_gene: TRBV7-7

CDR3nt: TGTGCCAGCAGCTCCGACCGCTACCAGACCCAGTACTTC
CDR3aa: CASSSDRYQTQYF
abundance: many
len: 13
d_gene: NA
j_gene: TRBJ2-5
v_gene: TRBV7-2

CDR3nt: TGTGCCAGTGCAGGGGGCGCCAGGGAGACCCAGTACTTC
CDR3aa: CASAGGARETQYF
abundance: many
len: 13
d_gene: TRBD1
j_gene: TRBJ2-5
v_gene: TRBV19

CDR3nt: TGTGCCAGCAGTGCGATGACAGGGGCCCTAGATGAAAAACTGTTTTTT
CDR3aa: CASSAMTGALDEKLFF
abundance: many
len: 16
d_gene: TRBD1
j_gene: TRBJ1-4
v_gene: TRBV25-1

CDR3nt: TGCAGTGCCCAGTCCCAGCGGGGCAGCAATGAGCAGTTCTTC
CDR3aa: CSAQSQRGSNEQFF
abundance: many
len: 14
d_gene: TRBD2
j_gene: TRBJ2-1
v_gene: TRBV20-1

CDR3nt: TGTGCCAGTAGTAGTATTCGGGACAGTATGAACACTGAAGCTTTCTTT
CDR3aa: CASSSIRDSMNTEAFF
abundance: many
len: 16
d_gene: TRBD1
j_gene: TRBJ1-1
v_gene: TRBV19

CDR3nt: TGTGCCAGCAGTTTTCCGTCGGCTAGCGGGACCTACGAGCAGTACTTC
CDR3aa: CASSFPSASGTYEQYF
abundance: NA
len: 16
d_gene: TRBD2
j_gene: TRBJ2-7
v_gene: TRBV12-3/TRBV12-4

CDR3nt: TGCGCCAGCAGCTTGGTTCAGGCTAACTCTGGAAACACCATATATTTT
CDR3aa: CASSLVQANSGNTIYF
abundance: NA
len: 16
d_gene: NA
j_gene: TRBJ1-3
v_gene: TRBV5-1

CDR3nt: TGTGCCAGCACCAACGAGGGGAGTCTGTTTTTT
CDR3aa: CASTNEGSLFF
abundance: many
len: 11
d_gene: NA
j_gene: TRBJ1-4
v_gene: TRBV4-2

CDR3nt: TGTGCCAGCAGCTTAGCGGAACGGGAGACCGGTTTCCTACACAATGAGCAGTTCTTC
CDR3aa: CASSLAERETGFLHNEQFF
abundance: NA
len: 19
d_gene: NA
j_gene: TRBJ2-1
v_gene: TRBV11-1

CDR3nt: TGTGCCAGCAGCCCCCCGGGACAGGGGGCCGAGCAGTACTTC
CDR3aa: CASSPPGQGAEQYF
abundance: NA
len: 14
d_gene: TRBD1
j_gene: TRBJ2-7
v_gene: TRBV5-4

CDR3nt: TGTGCCAGCAGGTCATCCACAGGGGGAGGGAACACTGAAGCTTTCTTT
CDR3aa: CASRSSTGGGNTEAFF
abundance: NA
len: 16
d_gene: TRBD1
j_gene: TRBJ1-1
v_gene: TRBV12-3/TRBV12-4

CDR3nt: TGCGGATCTGAGGCGGGGGGTAAAGAGACCCAGTACTTC
CDR3aa: CGSEAGGKETQYF
abundance: many
len: 13
d_gene: TRBD2
j_gene: TRBJ2-5
v_gene: TRBV20-1

CDR3nt: TGTGCCAGCAGCCTGGGGGGTGTACTTCAGCCCCAGCATTTT
CDR3aa: CASSLGGVLQPQHF
abundance: few
len: 14
d_gene: NA
j_gene: TRBJ1-5
v_gene: TRBV3-1

CDR3nt: TGTGCCAGCAGCGTAGGCGGGAGGTCGGATGAGCAGTTCTTC
CDR3aa: CASSVGGRSDEQFF
abundance: many
len: 14
d_gene: TRBD2
j_gene: TRBJ2-1
v_gene: TRBV9

CDR3nt: TGCAGTGCTAGTATTGCTGGGAGCGTCAGGCACGCGGACACTGAAGCTTTCTTT
CDR3aa: CSASIAGSVRHADTEAFF
abundance: few
len: 18
d_gene: NA
j_gene: TRBJ1-1
v_gene: TRBV20-1

CDR3nt: TGTGCCAGCAGCCCGGGGGGCGGGGGGGCCAAAGATACGCAGTATTTT
CDR3aa: CASSPGGGGAKDTQYF
abundance: NA
len: 16
d_gene: TRBD2
j_gene: TRBJ2-3
v_gene: TRBV4-2

CDR3nt: TGTGCCAGCAGTTTGGACAGACTAGAGACCCAGTACTTC
CDR3aa: CASSLDRLETQYF
abundance: few
len: 13
d_gene: NA
j_gene: TRBJ2-5
v_gene: TRBV27

CDR3nt: TGTGCCACCAGTGACCAAGGGGGAGAGACCCAGTACTTC
CDR3aa: CATSDQGGETQYF
abundance: NA
len: 13
d_gene: NA
j_gene: TRBJ2-5
v_gene: TRBV24-1

CDR3nt: TGCAGCGTAGGGGGACTATATTTCAATGAGCAGTTCTTC
CDR3aa: CSVGGLYFNEQFF
abundance: few
len: 13
d_gene: NA
j_gene: TRBJ2-1
v_gene: TRBV29-1

CDR3nt: TGCAGTGCTAGGCCTCAGGCAGGCAATTCACCCCTCCACTTT
CDR3aa: CSARPQAGNSPLHF
abundance: many
len: 14
d_gene: NA
j_gene: TRBJ1-6
v_gene: TRBV20-1

CDR3nt: TGTGCCAGCAGCTTAGACAGGGGTCCAGATACGCAGTATTTT
CDR3aa: CASSLDRGPDTQYF
abundance: many
len: 14
d_gene: NA
j_gene: TRBJ2-3
v_gene: TRBV11-2

CDR3nt: TGCAGTGCTGGGACAGGGGGTAACAATCAGCCCCAGCATTTT
CDR3aa: CSAGTGGNNQPQHF
abundance: NA
len: 14
d_gene: TRBD1
j_gene: TRBJ1-5
v_gene: TRBV20-1

CDR3nt: TGTGCCAGCAGTGACGCCGGACACCCTGAAGCTTTCTTT
CDR3aa: CASSDAGHPEAFF
abundance: NA
len: 13
d_gene: NA
j_gene: TRBJ1-1
v_gene: TRBV25-1

CDR3nt: TGCGCCAGCAGCTTGGCTAGCGGGGGGGTGGAGACCCAGTACTTC
CDR3aa: CASSLASGGVETQYF
abundance: NA
len: 15
d_gene: TRBD2
j_gene: TRBJ2-5
v_gene: TRBV5-1

CDR3nt: TGTGCCAGCAGCGGCGGGGGGGAGACCCAGTACTTC
CDR3aa: CASSGGGETQYF
abundance: few
len: 12
d_gene: TRBD2
j_gene: TRBJ2-5
v_gene: TRBV7-9

CDR3nt: TGTGCCAGCAGCTATAACGGGGCAGAGACCCAGTACTTC
CDR3aa: CASSYNGAETQYF
abundance: NA
len: 13
d_gene: NA
j_gene: TRBJ2-5
v_gene: TRBV7-9

CDR3nt: TGTGCCATCAGCCAGATGGACAGGGACGATCATGGCTACACCTTC
CDR3aa: CAISQMDRDDHGYTF
abundance: few
len: 15
d_gene: TRBD1
j_gene: TRBJ1-2
v_gene: TRBV10-3